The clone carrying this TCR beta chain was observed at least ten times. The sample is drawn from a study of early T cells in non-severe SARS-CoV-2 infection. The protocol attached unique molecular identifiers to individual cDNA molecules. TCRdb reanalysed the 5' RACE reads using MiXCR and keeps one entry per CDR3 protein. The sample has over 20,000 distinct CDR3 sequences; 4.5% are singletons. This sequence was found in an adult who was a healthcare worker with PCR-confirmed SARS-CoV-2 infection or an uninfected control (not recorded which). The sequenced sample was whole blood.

In DNA form, the CDR3 reads TGCGCCAGCAGCCGTCGGGTAGCTGCAGATACGCAGTATTTT. Protein product: CASSRRVAADTQYF. The chain combines TRBV4-3 with TRBJ2-3; D uncertain. CDR3 length equals 14 residues. Trimming stripped 4 bases from V and 4 bases from J, with 12 bases between. Germline lookup yields CDR1 LGHNA and CDR2 YSLEER.